The 29 T cell receptor beta chains presented below share a single source sample, sequenced in a study of blood T cell repertoires in COVID-19. Assay: immunoSEQ multiplex PCR; the TCRdb copy retains only in-frame clones and omits some. This sample has approximately 120,000 clones, with 60% to 80% found just once. Sequenced sample: peripheral blood. These receptors were obtained from an elderly man with COVID-19, enrolled during active disease.

This chain links TRBV24-1 with TRBJ1-2; TRBD1 matches 10 bases. The CDR3 extends over 14 amino acids. CDR1 and CDR2 (germline): KGHDR, SFDVKD. J lost 8 bases, V lost 1 base, and 3 bases had no gene match. In DNA form, the CDR3 reads TGTGCCACCAGTGATTTCGACAGGGGGCAAGGCTACACCTTC. Translating gives CATSDFDRGQGYTF.

V and J are TRBV7-2 and TRBJ1-2; maybe TRBD1 (6 bases). V was shortened by 0 bases and J by 7 bases, with 12 bases between the two germline ends. This CDR3 spans 14 amino acids. Germline V gives CDR1 SGHTA, CDR2 FQGNSA. Here the CDR3 DNA reads TGTGCCAGCAGCTTAGCCAGGGGCTCCGGTGGCTACACCTTC. Translating gives CASSLARGSGGYTF. Complete variable domain (other parts from reference TRBV7-2 and TRBJ1-2): GAGVSQSPSNKVTEKGKDVELRCDPISGHTALYWYRQSLGQGLEFLIYFQGNSAPDKSGLPSDRFSAERTGGSVSTLTIQRTQQEDSAVYLCASSLARGSGGYTFGSGTRLTVV.

The chain carries TRBV9 and TRBJ1-3; unclear D gene. CDR3 length: 14 amino acids. CDR1 SGDLS and CDR2 YYNGEE come from the germline V gene. Trimming stripped 0 bases from V and 3 bases from J, with 7 bases between. CDR3 DNA sequence: TGTGCCAGCAGCGTAGGGCAGGTTGGAAACACCATATATTTT. This encodes CASSVGQVGNTIYF.

This chain connects TRBV21-1 to TRBJ2-3; the listed D gene, TRBD1, was not tested against the DNA. TRBV21-1 corresponds to a pseudogene. This CDR3 region has 14 residues. CDR3 sequence reads: CASSKGLLTDTQYF. CDR3 bases: TGTGCCAGCAGTAAGGGGCTTCTCACAGATACGCAGTATTTT.

The chain uses TRBV19 and TRBJ1-1, with no clear D. Trimming cost V 1 base and J 5 bases, with 11 bases left between them. The germline V gene has CDR1 LNHDA and CDR2 SQIVND (reference sequence). CDR3 size: 14 residues. The CDR3 here is CASSIGEWETEAFF. The CDR3 DNA reads as TGTGCCAGTAGTATAGGAGAGTGGGAGACTGAAGCTTTCTTT.

The genes are TRBV24-1 and TRBJ2-1, with 16 bases fitting TRBD2. V dropped 4 bases and J dropped 13; count of bases not matched to a gene: 6. The CDR3 runs 15 residues. Germline CDR1 reads KGHDR; CDR2 reads SFDVKD. The CDR3 coding sequence is TGTGCCACCAGTGACCTGGGACTAGCGGGAGGGCCACAGTTCTTC. It translates to CATSDLGLAGGPQFF.

In the case of this clone: At the DNA level, this CDR3 is encoded by other sequences in the same sample as well. V usage is TRBV18 and J usage is TRBJ2-7, with 7 positions matching TRBD1. Germline V gene lookup returns CDR1 KGHSH and CDR2 LQKENI. The CDR3 extends over 12 amino acids. V gave up 3 bases and J gave up 5 bases; unmatched junction bases: 1. In DNA, the CDR3 is TGTGCCAGCTCACCCCAGGGGGACGAGCAGTACTTC. Amino acid sequence: CASSPQGDEQYF.

This chain joins TRBV30 and TRBJ1-2; 9 bases line up with TRBD1. The germline V gene encodes CDR1 GTSNPN and CDR2 SVGIG (reference sequence). This CDR3 is built from 20 residues. The junction had 23 bases not matched to a gene; V was cut back by 4 bases and J by 2 bases. CDR3 residues: CAWNPQPPFHPTGGNYGYTF. The DNA for the CDR3 is TGTGCCTGGAACCCCCAACCCCCGTTTCACCCGACAGGGGGGAACTATGGCTACACCTTC.

V is TRBV28 and J is TRBJ1-5; 9 bases are shared with TRBD1. The J segment lost 6 bases and the V segment lost 7 bases, leaving 10 bases of the junction unmatched. Per the germline V gene, CDR1 is MDHEN and CDR2 is SYDVKM. This CDR3 spans 15 amino acids. The CDR3 region is CASTRTGERFQPQHF. CDR3 coding DNA: TGTGCCAGCACCAGGACAGGGGAAAGATTTCAGCCCCAGCATTTT.

The chain has TRBV7-9 and TRBJ2-7; D is undetermined. Germline V gene sequence: CDR1 SEHNR, CDR2 FQNEAQ (reference sequence). The CDR3 sequence is 13 residues long. Between the trimmed V and J ends, which lost 2 bases and 0 bases, there was a span of 5 bases. This CDR3 reads CASSLTDSYEQYF. CDR3 coding DNA: TGTGCCAGCAGCTTAACAGACTCCTACGAGCAGTACTTC.

J is TRBJ2-7 and V is TRBV6-6; 14 bases match TRBD2. There are 17 residues in the CDR3. J was trimmed by 5 bases and V by 5 bases; bases with no gene match: 11. CDR1 and CDR2 (germline): MNHNY, SVGAGI (reference sequence). DNA of the CDR3: TGTGCCAGCAGTCAGGGGCCCGGGACTAGCGGGAGCCACGAGCAGTACTTC. Its translation is CASSQGPGTSGSHEQYF.

The CDR3 protein is CASSLDDNLPRFF. CDR3 nucleotide sequence: TGTGCCAGCAGCTTAGACGATAACTTACCGCGGTTCTTC. This sequence joins TRBV7-2 and TRBJ2-1, with no clear D. CDR1 and CDR2 from the germline V gene are SGHTA and FQGNSA. V was shortened by 1 base and J by 15 bases, with 16 bases between the two germline ends. The CDR3 is 13 residues long. The full variable domain, with the rest looked up from reference TRBV7-2 and TRBJ2-1, is GAGVSQSPSNKVTEKGKDVELRCDPISGHTALYWYRQSLGQGLEFLIYFQGNSAPDKSGLPSDRFSAERTGGSVSTLTIQRTQQEDSAVYLCASSLDDNLPRFFGPGTRLTVL.

This clone was seen once. This chain connects TRBV28 to TRBJ2-5, with D maybe TRBD2 (5 bases). V lost 6 bases and J lost 0, with 11 bases in between. Germline loops: CDR1 MDHEN, CDR2 SYDVKM. The CDR3 is 14 amino acids. CDR3 protein: CASSPTSYQETQYF. Written as DNA, the CDR3 is TGTGCCAGCAGCCCCACTAGTTACCAAGAGACCCAGTACTTC. Complete variable domain (other parts from reference TRBV28 and TRBJ2-5): DVKVTQSSRYLVKRTGEKVFLECVQDMDHENMFWYRQDPGLGLRLIYFSYDVKMKEKGDIPEGYSVSREKKERFSLILESASTNQTSMYLCASSPTSYQETQYFGPGTRLLVL.

This chain uses TRBV7-9 with TRBJ1-1; D possibly corresponds to TRBD1 (6 bases). The CDR3 spans 15 residues. Deletions cut 4 bases from V and 0 bases from J, with 12 bases between. The germline V gene encodes CDR1 SEHNR and CDR2 FQNEAQ (reference sequence). The CDR3 sequence: CASSYSGGMNTEAFF. The CDR3 nucleotides read TGTGCCAGCAGCTATAGTGGGGGCATGAACACTGAAGCTTTCTTT.

V is TRBV29-1 and J is TRBJ1-1; 9 positions agree with TRBD1. The germline CDR1 and CDR2 sequences are SQVTM and ANQGSEA. The CDR3 runs to 15 residues. Trimming at V came to 3 bases and at J to 5 bases, leaving 10 bases not matched to a gene. This CDR3 is CSVDREQGALTEAFF. The CDR3, as DNA: TGCAGCGTTGACCGTGAACAGGGGGCATTGACTGAAGCTTTCTTT.

The chain is built from TRBV6-2 or TRBV6-3 and TRBJ2-5; perhaps TRBD2 as D (5 bases). V was trimmed by 4 bases and J by 1 base, leaving 10 bases between them. Per the germline V gene, CDR1 is MNHEY and CDR2 is SVGEGT. The CDR3 extends over 14 amino acids. Written as DNA, the CDR3 is TGTGCCAGCAGTTCACCCCGGGGCCAAGAGACCCAGTACTTC. Translating gives CASSSPRGQETQYF.

The chain joins TRBV5-1 to TRBJ2-5; TRBD2 matches at 11 bases. Germline V gene data show CDR1 as SGHRS and CDR2 as YFSETQ. The CDR3 is 15 amino acids. The V and J ends lost 4 bases and 1 base, in that order; junction bases with no gene match: 3. The CDR3 is CASSLGTSGQETQYF. In DNA, the CDR3 is TGCGCCAGCAGCCTAGGGACTAGCGGCCAAGAGACCCAGTACTTC.

The chain links TRBV28 to TRBJ2-1, with 8 positions matching TRBD2. V shed 4 bases and J 8 bases; nucleotides not matched to a gene: 10. Germline V gene sequence: CDR1 MDHEN, CDR2 SYDVKM. This CDR3 is built from 15 residues. Here the CDR3 reads CASSSPGLESDEQFF. The CDR3 DNA reads as TGTGCCAGCAGTTCGCCGGGACTAGAAAGCGATGAGCAGTTCTTC.

At least ten counts were recorded for this clone. This chain joins TRBV6-2 or TRBV6-3 and TRBJ2-3; D perhaps matches TRBD2 (5 bases). Germline loops: CDR1 MNHEY, CDR2 SVGEGT. The V gene lost 2 bases and the J gene lost 6 bases, with 9 bases spanning the gap. This CDR3 is built from 13 residues. CDR3: CASSYGLADTQYF. CDR3 coding DNA: TGTGCCAGCAGTTACGGTTTAGCGGATACGCAGTATTTT.

This rearrangement joins TRBV28 to TRBJ2-5; 9 bases map to TRBD2. In germline, CDR1 is MDHEN, CDR2 SYDVKM. V was clipped by 3 bases and J by 1 base; unmatched bases: 6. This CDR3 region has 16 residues. CDR3 loop: CASSLGSGRFQETQYF. The CDR3 nucleotides read TGTGCCAGCAGTTTGGGGAGCGGGAGGTTCCAAGAGACCCAGTACTTC. Complete variable domain (other parts from reference TRBV28 and TRBJ2-5): DVKVTQSSRYLVKRTGEKVFLECVQDMDHENMFWYRQDPGLGLRLIYFSYDVKMKEKGDIPEGYSVSREKKERFSLILESASTNQTSMYLCASSLGSGRFQETQYFGPGTRLLVL.

This sequence joins TRBV7-8 and TRBJ1-1; D remains unclear. V was cut by 1 base and J by 8 bases, with 11 bases left in between. Germline lookup yields CDR1 SGHVS and CDR2 FQNEAQ. The CDR3 consists of 13 residues. The CDR3 nucleotides are TGTGCCAGCAGCTTAGAACCGACTCTGGAAGCTTTCTTT. It codes for CASSLEPTLEAFF.

The J gene is TRBJ1-1, the V gene TRBV6-5; 8 nucleotides match TRBD1. The V gene's germline CDR1 is MNHEY and CDR2 SVGAGI. CDR3 length equals 14 residues. The V gene end was trimmed by 6 bases and the J gene end by 5 bases; junction bases not matched to a gene: 8. CDR3 nucleotides: TGTGCCAGCAGCCTACAGGGGGGGTGGACTGAAGCTTTCTTT. Translated: CASSLQGGWTEAFF.

The chain links TRBV7-9 to TRBJ2-5; D possibly corresponds to TRBD2 (5 bases). Trimming took off 10 bases at V and 1 base at J, with 13 bases between the two ends. Looked up from germline, CDR1 is SEHNR and CDR2 is FQNEAQ (reference sequence). There are 13 residues in the CDR3. This CDR3 reads CATAGHPQETQYF. CDR3 DNA sequence: TGTGCCACCGCGGGCCATCCCCAAGAGACCCAGTACTTC. Full variable domain (outside the CDR3, taken from reference TRBV7-9 and TRBJ2-5): DTGVSQNPRHKITKRGQNVTFRCDPISEHNRLYWYRQTLGQGPEFLTYFQNEAQLEKSRLLSDRFSAERPKGSFSTLEIQRTEQGDSAMYLCATAGHPQETQYFGPGTRLLVL.

The rearrangement links TRBV7-2 to TRBJ2-1, with 9 positions matching TRBD2. This CDR3 has 17 amino acids. The germline V gene has CDR1 SGHTA and CDR2 FQGNSA. J gave up 8 bases and V 1 base, and 12 bases lay outside the gene matches. The CDR3 DNA sequence: TGTGCCAGCAGCTTAGATGTTAGCGGGAGCCATGCGGATGAGCAGTTCTTC. It yields the protein CASSLDVSGSHADEQFF.

The V call is TRBV14, the J call TRBJ2-1, with TRBD2 as a possible D gene (6 bases). V was clipped by 0 bases and J by 3 bases, with 12 bases between them. In germline, CDR1 is SGHDN, CDR2 FVKESK. This CDR3 has 16 amino acids. CDR3: CASSQDLAALYNEQFF. The DNA of the CDR3 is TGTGCCAGCAGCCAAGACTTAGCGGCCCTCTACAATGAGCAGTTCTTC. The full variable domain, in which reference TRBV14 and TRBJ2-1 provide the parts outside the CDR3, is EAGVTQFPSHSVIEKGQTVTLRCDPISGHDNLYWYRRVMGKEIKFLLHFVKESKQDESGMPNNRFLAERTGGTYSTLKVQPAELEDSGVYFCASSQDLAALYNEQFFGPGTRLTVL.

This clone has a single count. The sample has other DNA sequences that encode this CDR3 too. The chain uses TRBV2 and TRBJ2-7; weak D call: TRBD1 (7 bases). The germline V and J ends were trimmed by 3 bases and 2 bases, with 11 bases remaining between them. The CDR3 is 14 residues long. Germline lookup yields CDR1 SNHLY and CDR2 FYNNEI. This CDR3 is CASSEGRGAYEQYF. The CDR3 DNA sequence: TGTGCCAGCAGTGAGGGCAGGGGGGCCTACGAGCAGTACTTC.

The rearrangement joins TRBV5-4 to TRBJ2-3, with TRBD2 matching over 8 bases. The CDR3 extends over 16 amino acids. In germline, CDR1 is SGHNT, CDR2 YYREEE (reference sequence). V was pared by 3 bases and J by 3 bases, with 9 bases of the junction left unmatched. The CDR3 sequence: CASSSGTRGSTDTQYF. CDR3 sequence (DNA): TGTGCCAGCAGCTCCGGGACTAGGGGGTCTACAGATACGCAGTATTTT.

The CDR3 loop is CASSSRTPYTDTQYF. CDR3 bases: TGTGCCAGCAGTAGTCGGACTCCCTACACAGATACGCAGTATTTT. The chain uses TRBV3-1 (or the pseudogene TRBV3-2) and TRBJ2-3; possible D gene TRBD2, 5 bases. The CDR3 loop spans 15 amino acids. Trimming cost V 6 bases and J 2 bases, with 15 bases left between them. Germline CDR1 reads LGHDT; CDR2 reads YNNKEL (reference sequence).

This chain connects TRBV30 to TRBJ2-1; D gene uncertain. The germline CDR1 and CDR2 sequences are GTSNPN and SVGIG (reference sequence). CDR3 length: 11 residues. Trimming pared 1 base from V and 10 bases from J, leaving 8 bases between. CDR3 sequence (DNA): TGTGCCTGGAGTGGGCTTAGCGAGCAGTTCTTC. Translating gives CAWSGLSEQFF.